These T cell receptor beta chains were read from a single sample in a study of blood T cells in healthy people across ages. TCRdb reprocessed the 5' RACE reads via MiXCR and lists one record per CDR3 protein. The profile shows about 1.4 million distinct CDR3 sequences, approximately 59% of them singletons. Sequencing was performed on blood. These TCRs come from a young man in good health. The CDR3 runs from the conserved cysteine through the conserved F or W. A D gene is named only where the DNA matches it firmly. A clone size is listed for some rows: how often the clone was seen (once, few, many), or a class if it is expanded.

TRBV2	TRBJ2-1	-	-	TGTGCCAGCAGCGAAGACAGCCCCGAGTTCTTC	CASSEDSPEFF
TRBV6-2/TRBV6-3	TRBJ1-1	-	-	TGTGCCAGCAGTCACCCGACAGCGAACACTGAAGCTTTCTTT	CASSHPTANTEAFF
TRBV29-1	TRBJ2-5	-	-	TGCAGCGTTGCTGGGACCGGGACCCAGTACTTC	CSVAGTGTQYF
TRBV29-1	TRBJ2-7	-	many	TGCAGCGTTAATACAAGGGTCAACTCCTACGAGCAGTACTTC	CSVNTRVNSYEQYF
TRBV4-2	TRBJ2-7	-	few	TGTGCCAGCAGCCACACCGGGAGCGGCGAGCAGTACTTC	CASSHTGSGEQYF
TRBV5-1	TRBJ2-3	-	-	TGCGCCAGCAGCGGGAGGACAGTAACAGATACGCAGTATTTT	CASSGRTVTDTQYF
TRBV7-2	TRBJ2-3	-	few	TGTGCCAGCAGAATCGTCACAGATACGCAGTATTTT	CASRIVTDTQYF
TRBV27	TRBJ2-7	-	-	TGTGCCAGCAGTTTGGGGCCCTCGGGGGTCGAGCAGTACTTC	CASSLGPSGVEQYF
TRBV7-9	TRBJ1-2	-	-	TGTGCCAGCAGCTTAATCTCGGCAGGGCGAGGCTACACCTTC	CASSLISAGRGYTF
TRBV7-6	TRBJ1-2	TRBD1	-	TGTGCCAGCAGCCAGGGGACAGCCACCTATGGCTACACCTTC	CASSQGTATYGYTF
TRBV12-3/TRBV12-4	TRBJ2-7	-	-	TGTGCCAGCAACCTTGGGGGAACCGAGCAGTACTTC	CASNLGGTEQYF
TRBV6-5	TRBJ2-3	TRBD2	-	TGTGCCAGCAGCCGGACTAGCGGGGGGATCACAGATACGCAGTATTTT	CASSRTSGGITDTQYF
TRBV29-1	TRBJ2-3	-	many	TGCAGCGTTGAAGAGCACACAGATACGCAGTATTTT	CSVEEHTDTQYF
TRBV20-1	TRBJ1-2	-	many	TGCAGTGTTCCCAGTTCCTATGGCTACACCTTC	CSVPSSYGYTF
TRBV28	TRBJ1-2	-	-	TGTGCCAGCACCAAAAGCACAGGGTTCTATGGCTACACCTTC	CASTKSTGFYGYTF
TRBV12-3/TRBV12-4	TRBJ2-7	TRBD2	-	TGTGCCAGCAGCCCGACTAGCGGGAGGTACTACGAGCAGTACTTC	CASSPTSGRYYEQYF
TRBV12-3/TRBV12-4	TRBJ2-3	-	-	TGTGCCAGCACGAGGGGTACGGGGACAGATACGCAGTATTTT	CASTRGTGTDTQYF
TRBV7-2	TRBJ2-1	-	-	TGTGCCAGCCGACTTACGCCCCCCAATGAGCAGTTCTTC	CASRLTPPNEQFF
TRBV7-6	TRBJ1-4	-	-	TGTGCCAGCAGCTCCGGACCCAACGGGGGGAGTACTAATGAAAAACTGTTTTTT	CASSSGPNGGSTNEKLFF
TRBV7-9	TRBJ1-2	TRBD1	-	TGTGCCAGCAGACGGGACAGGGAAGAAAGCTACACCTTC	CASRRDREESYTF